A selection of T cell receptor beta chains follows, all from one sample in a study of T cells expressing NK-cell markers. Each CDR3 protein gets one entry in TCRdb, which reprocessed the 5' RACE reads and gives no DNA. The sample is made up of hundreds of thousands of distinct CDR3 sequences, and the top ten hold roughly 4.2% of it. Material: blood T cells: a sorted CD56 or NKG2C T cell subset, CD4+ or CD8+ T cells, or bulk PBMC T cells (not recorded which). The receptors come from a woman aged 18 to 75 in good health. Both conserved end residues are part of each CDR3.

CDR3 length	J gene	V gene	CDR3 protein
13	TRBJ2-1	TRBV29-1	CSVEGVLYNEQFF
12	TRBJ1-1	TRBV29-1	CSARHRNTEAFF
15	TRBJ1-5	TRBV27	CASSLKGLSNQPQHF
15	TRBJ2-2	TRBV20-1	CSAATTSGRTGELFF
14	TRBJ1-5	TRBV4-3	CASSTSRGHQPQHF
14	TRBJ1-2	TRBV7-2	CASSLGTGSYGYTF
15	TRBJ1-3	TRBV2	CASSEGAGAGNTIYF
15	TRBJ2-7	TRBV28	CASSPRGAGGYEQYF
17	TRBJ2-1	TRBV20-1	CSARDLLAGVEALEQFF
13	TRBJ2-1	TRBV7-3	CASSLRSSGNQFF
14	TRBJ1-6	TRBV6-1	CASRPGQGRSPLHF
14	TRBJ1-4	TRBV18	CASSPPSTNEKLFF
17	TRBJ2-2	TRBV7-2	CASSSQLAGVGTGELFF
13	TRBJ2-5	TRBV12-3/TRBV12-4	CASTRTGQETQYF
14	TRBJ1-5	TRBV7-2	CASSLVVGNQPQHF
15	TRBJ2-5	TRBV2	CASSGQGGYQETQYF
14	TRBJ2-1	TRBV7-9	CASSLGGPRDEQFF
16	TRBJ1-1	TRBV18	CASSPDLGGANTEAFF
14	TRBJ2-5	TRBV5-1	CASSLVPSQETQYF
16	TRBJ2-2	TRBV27	CASSAPGGARNGELFF
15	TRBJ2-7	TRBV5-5	CASSLETGPTYEQYF
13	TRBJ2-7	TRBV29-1	CSVAGPTPYEQYF
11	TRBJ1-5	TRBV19	CASGRYQPQHF
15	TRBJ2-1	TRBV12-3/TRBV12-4	CASSFLASGSNEQFF
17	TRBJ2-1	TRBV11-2	CASSPRGPPAVYNEQFF
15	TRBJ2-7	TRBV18	CASSPPGTSDYEQYF
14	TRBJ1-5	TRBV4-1	CASSRTGATLAQHF
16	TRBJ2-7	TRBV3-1	CASSPRLSGTTYEQYF
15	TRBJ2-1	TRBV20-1	CSARKLAGVVNEQFF
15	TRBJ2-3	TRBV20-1	CSARKGAGHTDTQYF
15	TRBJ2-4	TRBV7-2	CASSVGTLAKNIQYF
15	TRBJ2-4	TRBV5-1	CASSSDRGRGNIQYF
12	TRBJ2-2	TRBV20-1	CSARSGAGELFF
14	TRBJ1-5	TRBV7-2	CASSLGGRNQPQHF
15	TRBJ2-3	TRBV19	CASRRGTERRDTQYF
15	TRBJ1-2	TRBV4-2	CASSQEVQGNYGYTF
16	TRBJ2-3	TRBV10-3	CATQASGRPSTDTQYF
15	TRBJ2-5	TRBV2	CASKERLAGQETQYF
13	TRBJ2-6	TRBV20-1	CSAIGVGANVLTF
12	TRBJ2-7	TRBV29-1	CSVETNRDEQYF
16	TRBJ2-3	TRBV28	CASSFRLAGAGDTQYF
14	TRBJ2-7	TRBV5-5	CASIGLAGGAREYF
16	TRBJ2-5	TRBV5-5	CASSLAQGGAQKTQYF
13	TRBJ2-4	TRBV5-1	CASSLGLGNIQYF
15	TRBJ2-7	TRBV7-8	CASSLGSGRAGEQYF
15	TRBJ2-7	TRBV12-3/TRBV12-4	CASSPGMALSYEQYF
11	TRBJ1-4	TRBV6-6	CASMLAGKLFF
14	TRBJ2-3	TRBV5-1	CASKLTSGLDTQYF
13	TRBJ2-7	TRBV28	CASTLDRVAEQYF